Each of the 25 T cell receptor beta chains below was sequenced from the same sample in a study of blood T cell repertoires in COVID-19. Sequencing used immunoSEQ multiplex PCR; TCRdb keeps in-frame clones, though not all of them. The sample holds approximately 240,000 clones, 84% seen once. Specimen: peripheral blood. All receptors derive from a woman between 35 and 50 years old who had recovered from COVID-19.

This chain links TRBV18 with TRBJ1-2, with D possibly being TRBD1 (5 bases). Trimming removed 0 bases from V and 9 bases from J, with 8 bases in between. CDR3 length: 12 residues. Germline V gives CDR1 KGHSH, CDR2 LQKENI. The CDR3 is CASSPPGQRYTF. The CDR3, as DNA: TGTGCCAGCTCACCACCGGGGCAACGCTACACCTTC.

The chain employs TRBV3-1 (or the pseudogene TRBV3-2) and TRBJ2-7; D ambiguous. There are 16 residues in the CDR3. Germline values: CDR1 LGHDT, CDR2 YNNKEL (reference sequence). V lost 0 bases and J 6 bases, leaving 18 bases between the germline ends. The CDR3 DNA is TGTGCCAGCAGCCAAGACCCCCGACAAATTCTAAGCGAGCAGTACTTC. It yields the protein CASSQDPRQILSEQYF.

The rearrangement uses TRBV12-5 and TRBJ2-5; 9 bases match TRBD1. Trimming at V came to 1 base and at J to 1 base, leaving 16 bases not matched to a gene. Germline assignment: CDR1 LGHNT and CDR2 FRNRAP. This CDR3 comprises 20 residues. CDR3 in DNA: TGTGCTAGTGGTTTGGCGCAGACAGGGGGGATTGGAGGTAGCCAAGAGACCCAGTACTTC. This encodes CASGLAQTGGIGGSQETQYF.

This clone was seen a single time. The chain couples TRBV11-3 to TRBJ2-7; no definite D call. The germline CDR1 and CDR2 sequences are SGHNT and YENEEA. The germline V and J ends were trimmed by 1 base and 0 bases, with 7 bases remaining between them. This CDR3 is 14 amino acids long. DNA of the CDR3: TGTGCCAGCAGCTTAGTAGCCAACTCCTACGAGCAGTACTTC. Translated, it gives CASSLVANSYEQYF.

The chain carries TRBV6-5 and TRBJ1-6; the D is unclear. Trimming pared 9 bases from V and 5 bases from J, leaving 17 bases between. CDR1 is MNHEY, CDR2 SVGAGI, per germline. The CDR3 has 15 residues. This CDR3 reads CASPARLENNSPLHF. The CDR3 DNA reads TGTGCCAGTCCCGCAAGACTGGAAAATAATTCACCCCTCCACTTT.

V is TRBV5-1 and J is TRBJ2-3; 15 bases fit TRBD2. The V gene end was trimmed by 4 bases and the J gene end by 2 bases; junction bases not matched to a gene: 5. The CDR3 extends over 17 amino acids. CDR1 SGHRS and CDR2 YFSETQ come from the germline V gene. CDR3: CASSRGTSGGFTDTQYF. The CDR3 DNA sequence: TGCGCCAGCAGCCGCGGGACTAGCGGGGGGTTCACAGATACGCAGTATTTT.

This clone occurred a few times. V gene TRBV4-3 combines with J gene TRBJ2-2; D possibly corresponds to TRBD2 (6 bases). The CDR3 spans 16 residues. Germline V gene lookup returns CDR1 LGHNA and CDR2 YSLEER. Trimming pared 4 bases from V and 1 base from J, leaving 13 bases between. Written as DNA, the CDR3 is TGCGCCAGCAGCCTTAGGCCCGGGGGGAACACCGGGGAGCTGTTTTTT. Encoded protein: CASSLRPGGNTGELFF.

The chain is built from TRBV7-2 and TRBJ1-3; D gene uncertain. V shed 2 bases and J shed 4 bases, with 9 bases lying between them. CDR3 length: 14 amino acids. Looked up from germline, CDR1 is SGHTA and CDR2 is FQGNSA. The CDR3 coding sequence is TGTGCCAGCAGCTTAACTGAGCCCGGAAACACCATATATTTT. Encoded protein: CASSLTEPGNTIYF.

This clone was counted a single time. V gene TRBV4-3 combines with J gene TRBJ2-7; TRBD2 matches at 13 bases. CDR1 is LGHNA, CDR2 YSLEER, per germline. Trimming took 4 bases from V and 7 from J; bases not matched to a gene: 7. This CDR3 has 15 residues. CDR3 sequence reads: CASSRAGLAGNEQYF. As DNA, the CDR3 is TGCGCCAGCAGCCGGGCGGGACTAGCGGGGAATGAGCAGTACTTC.

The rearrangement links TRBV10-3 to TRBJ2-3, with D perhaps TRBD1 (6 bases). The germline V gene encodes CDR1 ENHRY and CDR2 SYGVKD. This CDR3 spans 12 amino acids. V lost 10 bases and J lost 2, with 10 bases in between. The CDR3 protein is CATRQDTDTQYF. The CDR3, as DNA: TGTGCCACAAGACAGGACACAGATACGCAGTATTTT.

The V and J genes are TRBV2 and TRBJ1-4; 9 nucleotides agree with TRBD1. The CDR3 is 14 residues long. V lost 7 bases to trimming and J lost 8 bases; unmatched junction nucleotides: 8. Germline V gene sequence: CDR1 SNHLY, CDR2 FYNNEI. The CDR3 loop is CASNPYGTGEKLFF. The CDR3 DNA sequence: TGTGCCAGCAACCCTTACGGGACAGGGGAAAAACTGTTTTTT.

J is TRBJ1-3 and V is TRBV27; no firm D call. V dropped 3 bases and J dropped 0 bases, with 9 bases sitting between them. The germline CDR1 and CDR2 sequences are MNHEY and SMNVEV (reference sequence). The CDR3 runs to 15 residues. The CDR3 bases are TGTGCCAGCAGTTTTGGAGAAAGCTCTGGAAACACCATATATTTT. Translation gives CASSFGESSGNTIYF.

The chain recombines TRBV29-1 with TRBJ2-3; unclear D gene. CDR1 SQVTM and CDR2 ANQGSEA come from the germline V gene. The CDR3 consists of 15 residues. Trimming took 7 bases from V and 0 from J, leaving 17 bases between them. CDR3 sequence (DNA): TGCAGCGGCCGAGTCTTAGCAGTTAGCACAGATACGCAGTATTTT. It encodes CSGRVLAVSTDTQYF.

CDR3 region: CASRRQGANQDTQYF. The DNA for the CDR3 is TGTGCCAGCAGACGACAGGGGGCTAATCAAGATACGCAGTATTTT. V gene TRBV3-1 (or the pseudogene TRBV3-2) combines with J gene TRBJ2-3; 10 nucleotides line up with TRBD1. Germline V gene data show CDR1 as LGHDT and CDR2 as YNNKEL (reference sequence). V trimming: 6 bases; J trimming: 5 bases; junction bases outside the gene matches: 8. This CDR3 is built from 15 residues.

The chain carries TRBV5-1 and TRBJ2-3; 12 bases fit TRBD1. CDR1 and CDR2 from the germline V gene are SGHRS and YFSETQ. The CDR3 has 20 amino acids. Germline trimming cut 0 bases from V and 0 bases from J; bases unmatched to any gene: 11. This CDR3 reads CASSLEGQGAGATSTDTQYF. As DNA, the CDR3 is TGCGCCAGCAGCTTGGAGGGACAGGGGGCAGGGGCGACTAGCACAGATACGCAGTATTTT.

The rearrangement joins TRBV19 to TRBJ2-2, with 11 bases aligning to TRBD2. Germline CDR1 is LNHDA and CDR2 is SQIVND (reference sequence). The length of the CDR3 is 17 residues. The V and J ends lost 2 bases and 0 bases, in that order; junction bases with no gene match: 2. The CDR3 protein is CASSILTSGANTGELFF. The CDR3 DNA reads TGTGCCAGTAGTATACTGACTAGCGGGGCGAACACCGGGGAGCTGTTTTTT.

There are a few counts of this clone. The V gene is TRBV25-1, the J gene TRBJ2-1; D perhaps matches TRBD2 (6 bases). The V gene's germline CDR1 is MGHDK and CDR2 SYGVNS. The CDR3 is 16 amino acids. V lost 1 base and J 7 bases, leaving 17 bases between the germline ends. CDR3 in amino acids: CASSELGGVGKNEQFF. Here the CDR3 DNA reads TGTGCCAGCAGTGAATTGGGCGGGGTGGGCAAAAATGAGCAGTTCTTC.

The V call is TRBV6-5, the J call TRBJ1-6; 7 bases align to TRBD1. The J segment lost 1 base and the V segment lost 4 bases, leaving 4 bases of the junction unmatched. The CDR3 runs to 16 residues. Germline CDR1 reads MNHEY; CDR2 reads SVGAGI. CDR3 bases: TGTGCCAGCAGTTCGTCAGGGGGATCCTATAATTCACCCCTCCACTTT. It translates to CASSSSGGSYNSPLHF.

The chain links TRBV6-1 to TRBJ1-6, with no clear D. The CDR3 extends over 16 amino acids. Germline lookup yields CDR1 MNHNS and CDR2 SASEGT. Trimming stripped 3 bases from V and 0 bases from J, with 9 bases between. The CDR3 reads CASSEELSSYNSPLHF. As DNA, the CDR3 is TGTGCCAGCAGTGAGGAGTTGAGCTCCTATAATTCACCCCTCCACTTT.

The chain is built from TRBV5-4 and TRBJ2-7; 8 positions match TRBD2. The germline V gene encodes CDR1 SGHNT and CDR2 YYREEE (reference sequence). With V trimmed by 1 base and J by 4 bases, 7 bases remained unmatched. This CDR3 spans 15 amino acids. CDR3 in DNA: TGTGCCAGCAGCTTGACCGGGACTAGTGGTTACGAGCAGTACTTC. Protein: CASSLTGTSGYEQYF.

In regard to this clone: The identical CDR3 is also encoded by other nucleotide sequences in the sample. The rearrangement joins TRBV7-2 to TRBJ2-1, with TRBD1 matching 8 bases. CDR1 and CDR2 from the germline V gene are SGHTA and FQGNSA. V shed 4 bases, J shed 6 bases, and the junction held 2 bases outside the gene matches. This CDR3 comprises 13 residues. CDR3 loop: CASSSGQGNEQFF. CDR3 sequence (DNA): TGTGCCAGCAGCTCCGGACAGGGCAATGAGCAGTTCTTC.

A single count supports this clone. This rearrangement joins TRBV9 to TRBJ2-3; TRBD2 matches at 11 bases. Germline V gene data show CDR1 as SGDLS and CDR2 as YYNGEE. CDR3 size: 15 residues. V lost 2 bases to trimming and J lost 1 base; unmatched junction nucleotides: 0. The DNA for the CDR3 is TGTGCCAGCAGCGTGACTAGCGGGGGCACAGATACGCAGTATTTT. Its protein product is CASSVTSGGTDTQYF.

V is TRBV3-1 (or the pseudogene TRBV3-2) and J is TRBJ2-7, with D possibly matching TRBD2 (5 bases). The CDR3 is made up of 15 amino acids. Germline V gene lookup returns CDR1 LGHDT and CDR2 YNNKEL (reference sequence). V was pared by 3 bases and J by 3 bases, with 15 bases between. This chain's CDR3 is CASSHGPSSNYEQYF. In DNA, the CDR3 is TGTGCCAGCAGCCACGGTCCTAGCAGTAACTACGAGCAGTACTTC.

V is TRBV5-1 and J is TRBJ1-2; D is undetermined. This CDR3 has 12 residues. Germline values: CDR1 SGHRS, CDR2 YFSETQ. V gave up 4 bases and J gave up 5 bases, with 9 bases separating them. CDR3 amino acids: CASSPGNYGYTF. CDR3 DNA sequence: TGCGCCAGCAGCCCAGGAAATTATGGCTACACCTTC.

CDR3 sequence reads: CASSPGTSGGAYETQYF. As DNA, the CDR3 is TGTGCCAGCAGTCCAGGGACTAGCGGGGGGGCCTATGAGACCCAGTACTTC. This chain uses TRBV2 with TRBJ2-5, with 16 bases fitting TRBD2. The CDR3 has 17 residues. CDR1 and CDR2 (germline): SNHLY, FYNNEI. J lost 5 bases, V lost 5 bases, and 8 bases had no gene match.